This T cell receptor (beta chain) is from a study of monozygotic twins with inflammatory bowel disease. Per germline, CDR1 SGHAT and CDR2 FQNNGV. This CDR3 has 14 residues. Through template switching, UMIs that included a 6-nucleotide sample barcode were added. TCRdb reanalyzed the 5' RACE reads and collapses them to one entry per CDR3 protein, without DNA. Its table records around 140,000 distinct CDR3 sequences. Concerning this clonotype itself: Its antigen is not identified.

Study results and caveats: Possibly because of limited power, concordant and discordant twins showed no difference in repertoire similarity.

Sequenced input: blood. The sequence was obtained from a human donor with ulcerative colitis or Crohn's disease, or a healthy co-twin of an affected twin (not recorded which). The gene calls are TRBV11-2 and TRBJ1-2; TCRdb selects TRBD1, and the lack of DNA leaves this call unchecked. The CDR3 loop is CASSSTAPNYGYTF.